The 3 T cell receptor beta chains below come from one sample, sequenced in a study of CD8 T cells in ankylosing spondylitis (dated by TCRdb to about 2017). The study at large found these results: Blood from ankylosing spondylitis patients appeared to be characterized by a TCR beta motif made up of eight highly homologous amino acid variants.

What these receptors recognize is not known. Library preparation used 5' RACE. TCRdb names Illumina HiSeq 2500 as the instrument used. The public sequencing data were trimmed at Q25 with fastp and processed into clonotypes with MiXCR by TCRdb, which kept only in-frame beta chains. A single entry per CDR3 protein holds the most common genes and DNA from its merged rows. The sample profile shows just under 550,000 distinct CDR3 sequences; roughly 13% of them were found once. The ten largest clones take up approximately 7% of the sample. The sample comprised blood, either unsorted or a sorted T cell fraction (not recorded which). All receptors derive from a male donor with ankylosing spondylitis.

Written as DNA, the CDR3 is TGTGCCAGCAGTATCAGGGTGCCCACTGAAGCTTTCTTT. It encodes CASSIRVPTEAFF. The rearrangement links TRBV6-2 or TRBV6-3 to TRBJ1-1; D is perhaps TRBD1 (5 bases). The germline V and J ends were trimmed by 5 bases and 4 bases, with 11 bases remaining between them. There are 13 residues in the CDR3. In germline, CDR1 is MNHEY, CDR2 SVGEGT.

The chain combines TRBV3-1 with TRBJ2-3; D is tentatively TRBD1 or TRBD2 (5 bases each). The CDR3 has 15 residues. V lost 3 bases and J lost 3, with 13 bases in between. Per the germline V gene, CDR1 is LGHDT and CDR2 is YNNKEL (reference sequence). CDR3 bases: TGTGCCAGCAGCCAGGTGGGGGATGGAACAGATACGCAGTATTTT. Protein product: CASSQVGDGTDTQYF.

This chain uses TRBV6-1 with TRBJ2-1; D remains ambiguous. V lost 5 bases and J 9 bases, leaving 11 bases between the germline ends. In germline, CDR1 is MNHNS, CDR2 SASEGT. This CDR3 contains 12 residues. The CDR3 sequence is CASSRQLREQFF. CDR3 sequence (DNA): TGTGCCAGCAGTAGGCAACTCCGTGAGCAGTTCTTC.